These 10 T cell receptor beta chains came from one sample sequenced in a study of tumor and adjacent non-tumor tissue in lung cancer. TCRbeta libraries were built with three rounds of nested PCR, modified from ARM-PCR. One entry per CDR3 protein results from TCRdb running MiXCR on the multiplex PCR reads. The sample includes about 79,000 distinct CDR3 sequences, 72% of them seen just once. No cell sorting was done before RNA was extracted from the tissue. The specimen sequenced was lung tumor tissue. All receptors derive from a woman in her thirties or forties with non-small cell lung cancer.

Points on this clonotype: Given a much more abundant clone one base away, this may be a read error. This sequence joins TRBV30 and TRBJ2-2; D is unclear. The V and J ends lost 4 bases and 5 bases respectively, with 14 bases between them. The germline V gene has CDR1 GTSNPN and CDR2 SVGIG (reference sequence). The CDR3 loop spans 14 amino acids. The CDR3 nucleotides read TGTGCCTGGATTGAAAGGGTGGAAACCGGGGAGCTGTTTTTT. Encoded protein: CAWIERVETGELFF.

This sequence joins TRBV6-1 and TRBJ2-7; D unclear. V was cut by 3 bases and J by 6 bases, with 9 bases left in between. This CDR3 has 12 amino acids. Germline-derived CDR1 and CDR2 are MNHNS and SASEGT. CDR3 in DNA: TGTGCCAGCAGTGAGGTACATGCCGAGCAGTACTTC. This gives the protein CASSEVHAEQYF.

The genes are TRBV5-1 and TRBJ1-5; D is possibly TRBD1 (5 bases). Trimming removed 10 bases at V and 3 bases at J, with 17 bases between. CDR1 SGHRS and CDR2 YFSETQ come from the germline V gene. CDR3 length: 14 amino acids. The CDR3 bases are TGCGCCCGGAGCTTGGAGGGGTACAATCAGCCCCAGCATTTT. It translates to CARSLEGYNQPQHF.

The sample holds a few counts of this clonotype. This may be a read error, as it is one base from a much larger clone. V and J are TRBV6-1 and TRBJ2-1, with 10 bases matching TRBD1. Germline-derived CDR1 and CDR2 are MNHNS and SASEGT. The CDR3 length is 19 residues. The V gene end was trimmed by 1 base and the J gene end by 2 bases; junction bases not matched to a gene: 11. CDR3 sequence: CASSEGLPLGQGAYNEQFF. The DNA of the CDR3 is TGTGCCAGCAGTGAAGGCCTACCTCTTGGACAGGGGGCCTACAATGAGCAGTTCTTC.

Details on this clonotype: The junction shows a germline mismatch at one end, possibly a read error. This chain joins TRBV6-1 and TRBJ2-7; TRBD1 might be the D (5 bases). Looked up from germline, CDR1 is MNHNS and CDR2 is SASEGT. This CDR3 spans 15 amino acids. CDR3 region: CVSSEQGEYIYEQYF. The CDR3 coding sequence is TGTGTCAGCAGTGAGCAGGGTGAATACATCTACGAGCAGTACTTC.

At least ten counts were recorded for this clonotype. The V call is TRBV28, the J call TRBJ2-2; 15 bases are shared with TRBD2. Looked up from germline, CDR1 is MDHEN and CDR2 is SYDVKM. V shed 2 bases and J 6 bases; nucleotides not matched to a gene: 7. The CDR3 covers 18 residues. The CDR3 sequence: CASSLPLGTSGRSGELFF. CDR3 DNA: TGTGCCAGCAGTTTACCCCTCGGGACTAGCGGGAGGTCCGGGGAGCTGTTTTTT.

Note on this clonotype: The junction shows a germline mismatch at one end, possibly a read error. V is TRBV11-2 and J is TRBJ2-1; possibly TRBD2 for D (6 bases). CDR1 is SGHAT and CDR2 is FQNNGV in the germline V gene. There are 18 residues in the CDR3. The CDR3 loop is CASSLGRRDYSSYNEHFF. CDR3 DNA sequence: TGTGCCAGCAGCTTAGGGAGGCGGGATTATTCCTCCTACAATGAGCACTTCTTC.

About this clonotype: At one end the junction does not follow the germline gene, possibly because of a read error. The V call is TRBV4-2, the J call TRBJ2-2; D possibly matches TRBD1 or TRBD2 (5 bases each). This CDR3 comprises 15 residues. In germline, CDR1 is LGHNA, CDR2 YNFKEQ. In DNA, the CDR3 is TGTGCCAGCAGCCAAGATGGACATGACACCGGGGAGCTATTTTTT. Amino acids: CASSQDGHDTGELFF.

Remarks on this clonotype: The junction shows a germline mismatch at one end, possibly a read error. CDR3 loop: CSGTSVTGGTLAEQLF. For the CDR3, the DNA is TGCAGTGGTACTAGCGTGACGGGAGGGACCTTAGCTGAGCAGTTATTC. This chain links TRBV20-1 with TRBJ2-1; 8 bases match TRBD2. The germline gives CDR1 DFQATT, CDR2 SNEGSKA (reference sequence). The CDR3 is made up of 16 amino acids.

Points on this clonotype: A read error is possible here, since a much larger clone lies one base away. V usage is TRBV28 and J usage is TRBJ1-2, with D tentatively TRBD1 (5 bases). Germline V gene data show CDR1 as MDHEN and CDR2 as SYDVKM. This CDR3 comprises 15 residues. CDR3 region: CGSSLFGRGHYGYTF. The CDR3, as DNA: TGTGGCAGCAGTTTATTTGGCCGGGGCCACTATGGCTACACCTTC.